The next 2 T cell receptor beta chains were all read from a single sample in a study of technical replicates of blood from a few donors. Sequenced by immunoSEQ multiplex PCR; TCRdb stores in-frame clones only, minus some. The table records about 56,000 clones, 93% of them present only once. Material: PBMCs. Every receptor here comes from a human donor in good health. Some clones in this sample may be carry-over from other donors' samples.

The rearrangement links TRBV10-3 to TRBJ2-7; 10 bases agree with TRBD2. The CDR3 covers 16 residues. CDR1 and CDR2 from the germline V gene are ENHRY and SYGVKD. The V gene end was trimmed by 6 bases and the J gene end by 3 bases; junction bases not matched to a gene: 11. The CDR3 region is CAIRGGGTSAFYEQYF. As DNA, the CDR3 is TGTGCCATCAGGGGAGGGGGGACTAGCGCATTCTACGAGCAGTACTTC.

V and J are TRBV7-8 and TRBJ2-3, with 7 bases that match TRBD2. CDR1 SGHVS and CDR2 FQNEAQ come from the germline V gene. CDR3 length: 17 residues. V was clipped by 6 bases and J by 4 bases; unmatched bases: 16. CDR3 region: CASSLLDFGGSADTQYF. DNA of the CDR3: TGTGCCAGCAGTCTATTAGACTTCGGCGGGAGCGCAGATACGCAGTATTTT.